This is a list of T cell receptor beta chains from one sample in a study of response to subunit inactivated influenza vaccine. TCRdb recomputed calls from the RT-PCR reads with MiXCR, one row per CDR3 protein. Of 150,000 to 200,000 distinct CDR3 sequences in the sample, 12% were seen once. The same specimen was also included in a second study, on T cells expressing NK-cell markers.

This sample comprised CD8+ T cells sorted from PBMCs, obtained 11 to 12 days after vaccination. These TCRs come from a man aged 45 to 65 who received an inactivated influenza vaccine. Both conserved end residues are part of each CDR3.

len	v_gene	j_gene	CDR3aa
13	TRBV27	TRBJ2-1	CASSADSYNEQFF
15	TRBV7-9	TRBJ2-1	CASSSGGGGYNEQFF
18	TRBV28	TRBJ2-2	CASSFQIGSQGFSGELFF
14	TRBV24-1	TRBJ2-5	CATSDTTGEETQYF
15	TRBV5-1	TRBJ2-7	CASSLVGAPTYEQYF
14	TRBV5-6	TRBJ2-7	CASSLEGATYEQYF
15	TRBV12-3/TRBV12-4	TRBJ2-1	CASSLAGHLYNEQFF
16	TRBV28	TRBJ2-4	CASSPLTRAGSDIQYF
12	TRBV7-9	TRBJ2-1	CACMTSGNEQFF
16	TRBV11-2	TRBJ2-2	CASSLIGSGYTGELFF
14	TRBV4-3	TRBJ2-3	CASSPGSSTDTQYF
13	TRBV11-2	TRBJ1-2	CASSLGWGYGYTF
14	TRBV20-1	TRBJ1-2	CSARDRSGGRGYTF
14	TRBV28	TRBJ1-1	CASSRGWGDTEAFF
14	TRBV12-3/TRBV12-4	TRBJ2-1	CASRSALSYNEQFF
14	TRBV3-1	TRBJ2-4	CASSQVWGDNIQYF